This is a list of T cell receptor beta chains from one sample in a study of response to subunit inactivated influenza vaccine. TCRdb processed the RT-PCR reads anew with MiXCR; each CDR3 protein has one entry. Of about 780,000 distinct CDR3 sequences in the sample, about 18% were seen once. Sequencing was performed on PBMCs from blood, taken roughly 5 days after vaccination. These receptors were taken from a man aged 45-65 years who received an inactivated influenza vaccine. CDR3s include the opening cysteine and the closing phenylalanine or tryptophan. D genes are given only for firm matches. Size is omitted from some rows. Given values are once, few, many or a class for expanded clones.

>many|TRBV12-3/TRBV12-4|-|TRBJ1-1
TGTGCCAGCAGTTCAGGGGAGGGGAATGAGGATGAAGCTTTCTTT
CASSSGEGNEDEAFF
>-|TRBV28|TRBD1|TRBJ2-3
TGTGCCAGCAGGCCGGGACAGGGCAGCACAGATACGCAGTATTTT
CASRPGQGSTDTQYF
>few|TRBV11-1|TRBD2|TRBJ2-6
TGTGCCAGCAGCTTAGGGACTAGCGGCTCTGGGGCCAACGTCCTGACTTTC
CASSLGTSGSGANVLTF
>-|TRBV20-1|TRBD2|TRBJ2-1
TGCAGTGCGAGCCCCGGGACTAGCGGGAGGTTCGGCTACAATGAGCAGTTCTTC
CSASPGTSGRFGYNEQFF
>few|TRBV5-1|TRBD1|TRBJ1-6
TGCGCCAGCAGCTTAGGGACAGGGAAAGATTCACCCCTCCACTTT
CASSLGTGKDSPLHF
>few|TRBV12-3/TRBV12-4|-|TRBJ1-2
TGTGCCAGCAGCTTTCTAGCGGTAGGGGATGGCTACACCTTC
CASSFLAVGDGYTF
>few|TRBV10-3|-|TRBJ2-1
TGTGCCATCAGTGAGTCCTGGACAAGCTCCTACAATGAGCAGTTCTTC
CAISESWTSSYNEQFF
>-|TRBV12-3/TRBV12-4|-|TRBJ2-1
TGTGCCAGCAGTTTTTTCCCGCAGGGGAATGAGCAGTTCTTC
CASSFFPQGNEQFF
>many|TRBV20-1|-|TRBJ1-2
TGCAGTGCCCCACCGACAGGCTATGGCTACACCTTC
CSAPPTGYGYTF
>few|TRBV6-1|-|TRBJ1-3
TGTGCCAGCAGAGAGGCAAACACCATATATTTT
CASREANTIYF
>once|TRBV4-2|-|TRBJ2-3
TGTGCCAGCAGCCCCCTAGGGCGGCACACAGATACGCAGTATTTT
CASSPLGRHTDTQYF
>-|TRBV6-2/TRBV6-3|TRBD2|TRBJ2-1
TGTGCCAGCAGTTACAACAGGGGACTAGCGGTCTCCTACAATGAGCAGTTCTTC
CASSYNRGLAVSYNEQFF
>few|TRBV25-1|-|TRBJ2-3
TGTGCCAGCGGTCATAGTGGGATGAACACAGATACGCAGTATTTT
CASGHSGMNTDTQYF
>-|TRBV5-1|TRBD1|TRBJ2-7
TGCGCCAGCAGCAAGGGACAGACGAACACCTACGAGCAGTACTTC
CASSKGQTNTYEQYF
>many|TRBV7-2|-|TRBJ2-1
TGTGCCAGCAGCTTAGCGAAACTCGTCAATGAGCAGTTCTTC
CASSLAKLVNEQFF
>few|TRBV6-2/TRBV6-3|TRBD2|TRBJ2-3
TGTGCCAGCCGTAGACTAGCGGGGCCTCCAGATACGCAGTATTTT
CASRRLAGPPDTQYF
>-|TRBV5-4|-|TRBJ1-1
TGTGCCAGCAGCTTGGCCGGGAACGCTGAAGCTTTCTTT
CASSLAGNAEAFF
>-|TRBV11-2|-|TRBJ2-5
TGTGCCAGCAGCTTATTTCGGGGTTCACAGACCCAGTACTTC
CASSLFRGSQTQYF
>-|TRBV6-5|-|TRBJ2-1
TGTGCCAGCAGTTACTCGTGGAAGGACAATGAGCAGTTCTTC
CASSYSWKDNEQFF